The 6 T cell receptor beta chains below come from one sample, sequenced in a study of yellow fever vaccine responses in identical twins. Using its own MiXCR run on the RT-PCR reads, TCRdb lists one record per CDR3 protein. The profile shows 4,200 or so distinct CDR3 sequences, roughly four fifths of them singletons. Sequencing used T cells from blood (PBMCs), unsorted or a sorted subset (not recorded which), obtained before or after yellow fever vaccination (not recorded which). Receptor source: a woman between 18 and 30 years old who received the yellow fever vaccine.

CDR3 nucleotide sequence: TGCGCCAGCAGTATCACTAGCGGGGGGAGCACAGATACGCAGTATTTT. It specifies CASSITSGGSTDTQYF. The chain combines TRBV5-1 with TRBJ2-3; the match to TRBD2 covers 12 bases. There are 16 residues in the CDR3. In germline, CDR1 is SGHRS, CDR2 YFSETQ. Germline trimming cut 5 bases from V and 0 bases from J; bases unmatched to any gene: 4.

This clonotype was detected only a few times. V gene TRBV4-1 combines with J gene TRBJ1-5, with no clear D. Deletions cut 4 bases from V and 5 bases from J, with 18 bases between. The CDR3 extends over 16 amino acids. Germline CDR1 reads MGHRA; CDR2 reads YSYEKL. CDR3 residues: CASSPDPTVGHQPQHF. CDR3 bases: TGCGCCAGCAGCCCCGACCCCACCGTCGGACATCAGCCCCAGCATTTT.

The chain joins TRBV13 to TRBJ2-7; 8 nucleotides align to TRBD1. Germline V gene sequence: CDR1 PRHDT, CDR2 FYEKMQ (reference sequence). The V gene end was trimmed by 5 bases and the J gene end by 2 bases; junction bases not matched to a gene: 17. CDR3 length equals 18 residues. The CDR3 here is CASSASGTGGSYTYEQYF. CDR3 nucleotides: TGTGCCAGCAGCGCCTCCGGGACAGGAGGATCCTACACCTACGAGCAGTACTTC.

The chain is built from TRBV4-3 and TRBJ2-2; D is ambiguous. Germline CDR1 and CDR2: LGHNA and YSLEER. V shed 0 bases and J shed 0 bases, with 11 bases lying between them. The CDR3 contains 17 residues. The DNA for the CDR3 is TGCGCCAGCAGCCAAGATAGAGGCAGGTCGAACACCGGGGAGCTGTTTTTT. Residues: CASSQDRGRSNTGELFF.

The V and J genes are TRBV6-2 or TRBV6-3 and TRBJ2-5, with TRBD1 matching over 8 bases. CDR3 length: 13 residues. CDR1 and CDR2 (germline): MNHEY, SVGEGT. V lost 11 bases to trimming and J lost 2 bases; unmatched junction nucleotides: 7. In DNA form, the CDR3 reads TGTGCCGTACGTAGGACAGGGCAAGAGACCCAGTACTTC. It yields the protein CAVRRTGQETQYF.

The gene calls are TRBV6-4 and TRBJ1-1, with 11 bases that match TRBD1. Germline V lookup: CDR1 MRHNA, CDR2 SNTAGT. V gave up 5 bases and J gave up 6 bases; unmatched junction bases: 8. This CDR3 has 15 amino acids. The CDR3 spells CASSRLDRGLPEAFF. The CDR3 DNA sequence: TGTGCCAGCAGTAGACTGGACAGGGGGCTTCCTGAAGCTTTCTTT.